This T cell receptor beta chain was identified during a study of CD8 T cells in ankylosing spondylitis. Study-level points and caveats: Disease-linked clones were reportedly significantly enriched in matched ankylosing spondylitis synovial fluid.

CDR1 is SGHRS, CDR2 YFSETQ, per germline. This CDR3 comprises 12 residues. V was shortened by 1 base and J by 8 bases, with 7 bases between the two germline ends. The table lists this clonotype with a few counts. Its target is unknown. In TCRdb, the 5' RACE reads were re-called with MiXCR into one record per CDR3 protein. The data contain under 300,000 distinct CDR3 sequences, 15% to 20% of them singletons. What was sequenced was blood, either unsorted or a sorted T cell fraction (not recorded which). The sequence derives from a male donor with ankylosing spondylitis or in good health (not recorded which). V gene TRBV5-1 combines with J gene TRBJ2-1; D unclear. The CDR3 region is CASSLINDEQFF. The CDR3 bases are TGCGCCAGCAGCTTGATTAACGATGAGCAGTTCTTC.